The text below deals with one TCR beta chain. Its target is unknown. Generated by immunoSEQ multiplex PCR, the TCRdb table keeps only in-frame clones and is missing some. The table includes roughly 1.5 million clones, roughly 98% detected once. CDR1 is MNHNS and CDR2 is SASEGT in the germline V gene. The CDR3 is 17 amino acids. Trimming removed 1 base from V and 0 bases from J; junction bases left unmatched: 3. Healthy HIV-negative adults with no recent acute infections or vaccinations were recruited as donors. This sample was taken from a study of shared clonotypes between healthy human individuals. Findings of the study overall: Generation of non-shared clonotypes was less probable than generation of clonotypes shared by all four donors.

This sequence originates from a man aged 25 to 40 in good health. The chain carries TRBV6-1 and TRBJ2-5, with TRBD2 identical over 12 bases. The sequencing sample was made of naive CD4+ T cells sorted from blood. This sample's subset: CD45RA+ positively selected. The CDR3 is CASSEGLAGANQETQYF. The CDR3 region has the DNA TGTGCCAGCAGTGAAGGACTAGCGGGAGCGAACCAAGAGACCCAGTACTTC.